This TCR beta chain was captured in a study of T cell responses to AZD1222 COVID-19 vaccine. Across the whole study: Second-dose schedules of about 4 or about 12 weeks were combined. Study results and limitations: The study found vaccine-associated CD4 TCRs spanning spike, dominant at 160-218 and 743-854. Just six people given AZD1222 tested seropositive at baseline. Per reports, nearly half of all spike-specific TCRs target regions that are unmutated in variants.

TCRdb's copy holds only in-frame clones and misses some; the assay was immunoSEQ multiplex PCR. The table lists fewer than 95,000 clones, 80% to 90% of them singletons. CDR1 is SGHNT, CDR2 YYREEE, per germline (reference sequence). Between the trimmed V and J ends, which lost 4 bases and 11 bases, there was a span of 21 bases. The CDR3 extends over 14 amino acids. Regarding this clone: Its target is unknown.

The specimen comprised peripheral blood, sampled on day 0 of AZD1222 vaccination. The chain has TRBV5-4 and TRBJ1-2; D ambiguous. This sequence originates from an adult in good health. Written as DNA, the CDR3 is TGTGCCAGCAGCGCGGACGGTCTTGGTGGTCGGTACACCTTC. It yields the protein CASSADGLGGRYTF.